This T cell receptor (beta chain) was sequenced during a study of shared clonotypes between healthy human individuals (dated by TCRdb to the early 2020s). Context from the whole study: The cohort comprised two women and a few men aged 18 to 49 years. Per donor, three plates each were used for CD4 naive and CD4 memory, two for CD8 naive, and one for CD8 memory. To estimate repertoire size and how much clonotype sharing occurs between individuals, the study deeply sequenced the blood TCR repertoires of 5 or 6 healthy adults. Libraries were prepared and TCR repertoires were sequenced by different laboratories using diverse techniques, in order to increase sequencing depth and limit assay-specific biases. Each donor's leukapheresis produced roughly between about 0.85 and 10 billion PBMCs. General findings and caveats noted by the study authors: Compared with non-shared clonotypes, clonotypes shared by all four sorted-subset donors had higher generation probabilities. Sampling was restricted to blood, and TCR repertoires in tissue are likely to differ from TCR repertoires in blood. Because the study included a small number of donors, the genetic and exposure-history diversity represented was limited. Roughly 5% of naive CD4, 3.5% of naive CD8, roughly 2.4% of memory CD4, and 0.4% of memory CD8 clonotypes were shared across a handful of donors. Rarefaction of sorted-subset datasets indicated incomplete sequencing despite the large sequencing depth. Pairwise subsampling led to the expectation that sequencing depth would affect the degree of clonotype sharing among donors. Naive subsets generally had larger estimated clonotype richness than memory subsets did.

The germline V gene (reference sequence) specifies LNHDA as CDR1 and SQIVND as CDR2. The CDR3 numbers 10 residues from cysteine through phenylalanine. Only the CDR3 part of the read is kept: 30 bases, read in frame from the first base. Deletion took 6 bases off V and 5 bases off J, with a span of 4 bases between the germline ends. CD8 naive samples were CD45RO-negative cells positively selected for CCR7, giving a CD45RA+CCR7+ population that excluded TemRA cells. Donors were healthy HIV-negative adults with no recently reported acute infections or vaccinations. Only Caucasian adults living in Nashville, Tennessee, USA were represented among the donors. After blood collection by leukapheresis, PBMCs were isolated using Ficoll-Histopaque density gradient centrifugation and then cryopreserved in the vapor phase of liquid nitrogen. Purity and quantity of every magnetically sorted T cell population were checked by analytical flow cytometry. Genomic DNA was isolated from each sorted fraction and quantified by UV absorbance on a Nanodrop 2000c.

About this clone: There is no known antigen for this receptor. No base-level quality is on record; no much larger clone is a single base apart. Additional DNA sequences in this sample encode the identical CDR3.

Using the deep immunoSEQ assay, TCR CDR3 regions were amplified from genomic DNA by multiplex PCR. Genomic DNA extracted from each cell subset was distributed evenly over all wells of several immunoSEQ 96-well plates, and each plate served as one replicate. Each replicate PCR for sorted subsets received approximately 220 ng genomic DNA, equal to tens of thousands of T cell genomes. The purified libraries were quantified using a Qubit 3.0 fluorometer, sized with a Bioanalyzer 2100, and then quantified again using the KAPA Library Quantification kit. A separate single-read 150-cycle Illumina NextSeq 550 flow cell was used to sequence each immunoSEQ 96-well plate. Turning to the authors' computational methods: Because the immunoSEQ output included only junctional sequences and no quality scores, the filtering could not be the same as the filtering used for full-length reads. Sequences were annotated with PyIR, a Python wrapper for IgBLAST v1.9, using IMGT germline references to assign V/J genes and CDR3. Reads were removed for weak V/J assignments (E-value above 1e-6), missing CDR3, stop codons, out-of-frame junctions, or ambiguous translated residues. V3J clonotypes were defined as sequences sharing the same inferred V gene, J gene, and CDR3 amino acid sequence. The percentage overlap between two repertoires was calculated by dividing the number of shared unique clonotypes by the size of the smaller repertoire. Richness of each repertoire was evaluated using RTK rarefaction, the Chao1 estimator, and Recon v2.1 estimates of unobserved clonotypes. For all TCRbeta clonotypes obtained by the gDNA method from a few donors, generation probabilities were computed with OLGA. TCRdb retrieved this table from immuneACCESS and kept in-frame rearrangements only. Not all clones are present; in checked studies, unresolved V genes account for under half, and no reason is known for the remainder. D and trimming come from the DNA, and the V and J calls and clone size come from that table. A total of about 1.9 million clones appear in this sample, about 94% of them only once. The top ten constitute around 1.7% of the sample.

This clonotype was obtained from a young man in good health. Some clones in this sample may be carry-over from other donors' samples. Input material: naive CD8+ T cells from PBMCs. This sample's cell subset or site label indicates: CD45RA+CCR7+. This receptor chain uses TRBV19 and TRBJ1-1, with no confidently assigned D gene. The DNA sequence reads TGTGCCAGTAGAGGGACTGAAGCTTTCTTT. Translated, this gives CASRGTEAFF. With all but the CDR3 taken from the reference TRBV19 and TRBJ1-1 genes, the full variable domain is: DGGITQSPKYLFRKEGQNVTLSCEQNLNHDAMYWYRQDPGQGLRLIYYSQIVNDFQKGDIAEGYSVSREKKESFPLTVTSAQKNPTAFYLCASRGTEAFFGQGTRLTVV.